These T cell receptor beta chains were read from a single sample in a study of T cell responses to AZD1222 COVID-19 vaccine. Sequenced by immunoSEQ multiplex PCR; TCRdb stores in-frame clones only, minus some. The sample has 17,000 or so clones; around nine tenths are singletons. The material sequenced was peripheral blood, taken 28 days after the second AZD1222 dose. These TCRs come from an adult who received the AZD1222 COVID-19 vaccine. The CDR3 runs from the conserved cysteine through the conserved F or W. A D gene is named only where the DNA matches it firmly. Not every row has a clone size; where given, it reads once, few, many or a size class.

>TRBV10-3|TRBD1|TRBJ1-5|-
CAISESGVRGRVQPQHF
TGTGCCATCAGTGAGTCTGGGGTAAGGGGGCGCGTTCAGCCCCAGCATTTT
>TRBV6-5|TRBD2|TRBJ2-5|-
CASKRGLAGVETQYF
TGTGCCAGCAAAAGAGGACTAGCGGGAGTTGAGACCCAGTACTTC
>TRBV7-9|-|TRBJ2-5|once
CASSLSAYRETQYF
TGTGCCAGCAGCTTATCGGCCTATAGGGAGACCCAGTACTTC
>TRBV28|TRBD1|TRBJ1-5|-
CASLGKAGGRQRSPNQPQHF
TGTGCCAGCCTAGGGAAGGCAGGGGGCCGCCAGCGGAGCCCAAATCAGCCCCAGCATTTT
>TRBV2|-|TRBJ1-2|-
CASSGWTTNYGYTF
TGTGCCAGCAGTGGATGGACGACTAACTATGGCTACACCTTC
>TRBV5-4|TRBD1|TRBJ2-6|-
CASSPGGWGANVLTF
TGTGCCAGCAGCCCAGGGGGCTGGGGGGCCAACGTCCTGACTTTC
>TRBV10-1|TRBD1|TRBJ1-5|once
CASSEDREAGQPQHF
TGCGCCAGCAGTGAGGACAGGGAGGCCGGTCAGCCCCAGCATTTT
>TRBV19|TRBD2|TRBJ2-5|-
CASGTTQETQYF
TGTGCCAGCGGGACTACCCAAGAGACCCAGTACTTC
>TRBV11-3|TRBD1|TRBJ2-1|-
CASSPPGQPNEQFF
TGTGCCAGCAGTCCCCCGGGACAGCCCAATGAGCAGTTCTTC
>TRBV3-1/TRBV3-2|-|TRBJ2-2|-
CASSTFRGAITFNTGELFF
TGTGCCAGCAGCACTTTTCGGGGGGCAATCACCTTTAACACCGGGGAGCTGTTTTTT
>TRBV10-3|-|TRBJ2-1|-
CATTTGGGYNEQFF
TGTGCCACCACCACAGGGGGGGGATACAATGAGCAGTTCTTC
>TRBV3-1/TRBV3-2|-|TRBJ2-5|-
CASSQAGVGVETQYF
TGTGCCAGCAGCCAAGCGGGGGTAGGTGTGGAGACCCAGTACTTC
>TRBV12-5|-|TRBJ2-1|-
CASGKEGLRRQFF
TGTGCTAGTGGGAAGGAAGGACTCCGACGGCAGTTCTTC
>TRBV19|TRBD1|TRBJ1-1|-
CASKRQGSYWTEAFF
TGTGCCAGTAAGCGACAGGGGAGTTATTGGACTGAAGCTTTCTTT
>TRBV28|-|TRBJ1-5|-
CASRWAGNQPQHF
TGTGCCAGCAGATGGGCAGGGAATCAGCCCCAGCATTTT
>TRBV7-2|-|TRBJ2-7|-
CASSPSGSYEQYF
TGTGCCAGCAGCCCTAGTGGCTCGTACGAGCAGTACTTC
>TRBV12-3/TRBV12-4|-|TRBJ2-7|few
CASSLITGSEQYF
TGTGCCAGCAGCCTTATTACAGGGTCCGAGCAGTACTTC
>TRBV4-1|-|TRBJ2-1|-
CASSILATISYNEQFF
TGCGCCAGCAGTATACTAGCCACCATCTCCTACAATGAGCAGTTCTTC
>TRBV5-1|TRBD2|TRBJ2-1|-
CASNLAGGRLSDEQFF
TGCGCCAGCAACCTAGCGGGGGGCCGCCTCTCGGATGAGCAGTTCTTC
>TRBV6-6|-|TRBJ1-2|-
CASTEGYGYTF
TGTGCCAGCACCGAGGGGTATGGCTACACCTTC
>TRBV3-1/TRBV3-2|-|TRBJ1-2|-
CASSQGGFLADGYTF
TGTGCCAGCAGCCAAGGGGGGTTCCTTGCTGATGGCTACACCTTC
>TRBV4-1|-|TRBJ2-5|-
CASSQVFLAQETQYF
TGCGCCAGCAGCCAAGTCTTCCTAGCGCAAGAGACCCAGTACTTC
>TRBV10-3|TRBD1|TRBJ1-5|-
CAGGTGDSNQPQHF
TGTGCCGGGGGGACAGGGGATAGCAATCAGCCCCAGCATTTT
>TRBV7-9|-|TRBJ2-3|-
CASSLEGSRADTQYF
TGTGCCAGCAGCTTAGAGGGGTCCCGAGCAGATACGCAGTATTTT
>TRBV6-4|-|TRBJ1-4|-
CAPWGVHNEKLFF
TGTGCCCCCTGGGGGGTTCATAATGAAAAACTGTTTTTT
>TRBV19|-|TRBJ1-2|-
CASSMSGGGYTF
TGTGCCAGTAGTATGTCGGGGGGCGGCTACACCTTC
>TRBV5-6|TRBD2|TRBJ2-2|-
CASSLEASGRSWELFF
TGTGCCAGCAGCTTGGAGGCTAGCGGGAGGAGCTGGGAGCTGTTTTTT
>TRBV9|TRBD1|TRBJ1-5|once
CASSEGAGINQPQHF
TGTGCCAGCAGCGAGGGGGCGGGGATAAATCAGCCCCAGCATTTT
>TRBV2|TRBD2|TRBJ2-1|-
CASIRPSGLRGEQFF
TGTGCCAGCATCCGGCCTAGCGGGCTCCGGGGCGAGCAGTTCTTC
>TRBV6-5|-|TRBJ2-1|-
CASSYTEVGEQFF
TGTGCCAGCAGTTACACAGAGGTGGGTGAGCAGTTCTTC
>TRBV5-1|-|TRBJ2-3|-
CASSWFRGTDTQYF
TGCGCCAGCAGCTGGTTTCGTGGCACAGATACGCAGTATTTT
>TRBV5-1|TRBD1|TRBJ1-1|-
CASSRTGTVNTEAFF
TGCGCCAGCAGCCGAACCGGGACAGTGAACACTGAAGCTTTCTTT
>TRBV30|-|TRBJ2-3|-
CAWTDGAGVGDTQYF
TGTGCCTGGACCGACGGGGCAGGGGTGGGAGATACGCAGTATTTT
>TRBV5-1|TRBD2|TRBJ2-4|-
CASSPLGLAGGDIQYF
TGCGCCAGCAGCCCCCTCGGACTAGCGGGGGGGGACATTCAGTACTTC
>TRBV4-1|-|TRBJ2-4|-
CASSQIGTGKNIQYF
TGCGCCAGCAGCCAAATAGGGACGGGGAAAAACATTCAGTACTTC
>TRBV7-2|TRBD2|TRBJ2-1|-
CASSPISGGARNEQFF
TGTGCCAGCAGCCCAATAAGCGGGGGGGCACGGAATGAGCAGTTCTTC
>TRBV9|TRBD2|TRBJ2-3|-
CASSAPTSGGDTQYF
TGTGCCAGCAGCGCCCCGACTAGCGGGGGGGATACGCAGTATTTT
>TRBV5-6|TRBD1|TRBJ2-3|-
CASSLFRDRGTDTQYF
TGTGCCAGCAGCTTGTTTCGGGACAGGGGCACAGATACGCAGTATTTT
>TRBV18|-|TRBJ1-2|-
CASSPVTRDFKGF
TGTGCCAGCTCACCCGTGACCAGAGATTTCAAGGGCTTC
>TRBV10-2|-|TRBJ1-3|-
CASSIEGNTIYF
TGCGCCAGCAGTATCGAGGGAAACACCATATATTTT